Below, one T cell receptor (beta chain) is given with its context. The protocol was immunoSEQ multiplex PCR, while the TCRdb copy is restricted to in-frame clones and leaves out a portion. Among about 93,000 clones, roughly 96% were seen once, and the ten largest hold about 0.25%. This sample is drawn from a study of technical replicates of blood from several donors. With 2 bases removed from V and 4 bases from J, the gap between germline ends came to 15 bases. From germline, CDR1 is SGDLS and CDR2 YYNGEE. This CDR3 spans 15 amino acids. Sequencing input: T cells isolated from PBMCs. The source of this sequence is a human donor in good health. The genes are TRBV9 and TRBJ1-2, with TRBD1 as a possible D gene (5 bases). CDR3 protein: CASSVSQGRGYGYTF. The CDR3 coding sequence is TGTGCCAGCAGCGTTAGCCAGGGAAGGGGCTATGGCTACACCTTC.